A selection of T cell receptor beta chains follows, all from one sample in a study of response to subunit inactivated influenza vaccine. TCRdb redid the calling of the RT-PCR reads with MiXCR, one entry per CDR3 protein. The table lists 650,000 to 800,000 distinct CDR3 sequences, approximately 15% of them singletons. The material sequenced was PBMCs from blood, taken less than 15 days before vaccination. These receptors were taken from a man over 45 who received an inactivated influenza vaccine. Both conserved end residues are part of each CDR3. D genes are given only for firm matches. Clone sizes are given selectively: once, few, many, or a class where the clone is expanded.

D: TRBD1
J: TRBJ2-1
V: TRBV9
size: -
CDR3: CASSALGTGGYNEQFF
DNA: TGTGCCAGCAGTGCCCTCGGGACAGGGGGCTACAATGAGCAGTTCTTC

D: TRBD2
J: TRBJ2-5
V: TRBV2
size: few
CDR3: CASQREGETQYF
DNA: TGTGCCAGCCAGCGGGAGGGAGAGACCCAGTACTTC

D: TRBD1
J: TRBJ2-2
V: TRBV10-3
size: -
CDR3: CAISESDRGRINTGELFF
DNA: TGTGCCATCAGTGAGTCGGACAGGGGGCGGATTAACACCGGGGAGCTGTTTTTT

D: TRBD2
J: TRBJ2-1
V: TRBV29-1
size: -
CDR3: CSVAGTSGRGEQFF
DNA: TGCAGCGTGGCCGGGACTAGCGGGAGAGGTGAGCAGTTCTTC

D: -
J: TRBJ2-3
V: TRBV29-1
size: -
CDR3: CSVENPGPSTDTQYF
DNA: TGCAGCGTTGAAAACCCGGGACCTAGCACAGATACGCAGTATTTT

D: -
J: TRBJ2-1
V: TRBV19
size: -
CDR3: CASSSVQSGNEQFF
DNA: TGTGCCAGTAGTTCGGTCCAGTCTGGGAATGAGCAGTTCTTC

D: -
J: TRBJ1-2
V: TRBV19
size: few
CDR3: CASSMDLYGYTF
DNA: TGTGCCAGTAGTATGGACCTGTATGGCTACACCTTC

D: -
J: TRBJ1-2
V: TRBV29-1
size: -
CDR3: CSVRTNYGYTF
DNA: TGCAGCGTCCGGACCAACTATGGCTACACCTTC

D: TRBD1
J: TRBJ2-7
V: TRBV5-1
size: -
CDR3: CASSSPGQVDEQYF
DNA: TGCGCCAGCAGCTCCCCGGGACAGGTCGACGAGCAGTACTTC

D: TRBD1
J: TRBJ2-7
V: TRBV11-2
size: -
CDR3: CASSLVDRGPYEQYF
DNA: TGTGCCAGCAGCTTAGTAGACAGGGGGCCCTACGAGCAGTACTTC

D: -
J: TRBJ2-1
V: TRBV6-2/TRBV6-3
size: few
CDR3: CASSYSWGGEQFF
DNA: TGTGCCAGCAGTTATTCGTGGGGCGGTGAGCAGTTCTTC

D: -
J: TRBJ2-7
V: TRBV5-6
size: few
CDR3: CASSLWTTDEQYF
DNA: TGTGCCAGCAGCTTGTGGACTACGGACGAGCAGTACTTC

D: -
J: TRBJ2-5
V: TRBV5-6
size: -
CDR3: CASSLGTLTETQYF
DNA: TGTGCCAGCAGCTTGGGGACTTTGACGGAGACCCAGTACTTC

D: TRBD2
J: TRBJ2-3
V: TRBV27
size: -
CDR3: CASSRYSGGPLSTDTQYF
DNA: TGTGCCAGCAGTAGGTATAGCGGGGGGCCTCTTAGCACAGATACGCAGTATTTT

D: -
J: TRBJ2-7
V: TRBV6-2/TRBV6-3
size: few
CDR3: CASSLLKGEQYF
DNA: TGTGCCAGCAGCCTTCTCAAGGGCGAGCAGTACTTC

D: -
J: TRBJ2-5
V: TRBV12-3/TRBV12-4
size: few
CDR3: CASRPLGPAETQYF
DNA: TGTGCCAGCAGGCCTTTGGGGCCCGCGGAGACCCAGTACTTC

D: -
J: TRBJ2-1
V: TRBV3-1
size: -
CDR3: CASSSRGGVNEQFF
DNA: TGTGCCAGCAGCTCTAGGGGGGGGGTCAATGAGCAGTTCTTC

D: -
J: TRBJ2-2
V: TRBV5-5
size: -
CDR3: CASSLQQGSLNTGELFF
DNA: TGTGCCAGCAGCTTGCAGCAGGGAAGCTTGAACACCGGGGAGCTGTTTTTT

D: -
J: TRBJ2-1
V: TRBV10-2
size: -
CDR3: CASSESGRYGEQFF
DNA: TGCGCCAGCAGTGAGTCTGGCCGGTACGGTGAGCAGTTCTTC

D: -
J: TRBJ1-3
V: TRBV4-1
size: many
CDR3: CASSQTFTGNTIYF
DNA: TGCGCCAGCAGCCAAACCTTTACTGGAAACACCATATATTTT

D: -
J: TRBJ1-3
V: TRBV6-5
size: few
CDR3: CASSYSQGELSGNTIYF
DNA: TGTGCCAGCAGTTACTCGCAGGGAGAGCTCTCTGGAAACACCATATATTTT

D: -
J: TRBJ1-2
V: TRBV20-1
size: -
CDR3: CSASILGGAGGYTF
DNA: TGCAGTGCTAGCATACTGGGGGGCGCGGGAGGCTACACCTTC

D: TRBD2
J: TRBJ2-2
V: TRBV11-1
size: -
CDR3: CASSLGTSGDANTGELFF
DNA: TGTGCCAGCAGCTTAGGGACTAGCGGGGACGCGAACACCGGGGAGCTGTTTTTT

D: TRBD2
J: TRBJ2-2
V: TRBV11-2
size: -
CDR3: CASSPGQLLSAGRDTGELFF
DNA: TGTGCCAGCAGCCCAGGCCAACTACTCTCAGCGGGAAGGGACACCGGGGAGCTGTTTTTT

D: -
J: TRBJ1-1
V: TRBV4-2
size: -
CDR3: CASSQDLRAGPSEAFF
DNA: TGTGCCAGCAGCCAAGATCTCCGCGCAGGGCCCAGTGAAGCTTTCTTT

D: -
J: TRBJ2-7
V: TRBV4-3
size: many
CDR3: CASSQDSGGPTYEQYF
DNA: TGCGCCAGCAGCCAAGATTCGGGCGGACCCACCTACGAGCAGTACTTC

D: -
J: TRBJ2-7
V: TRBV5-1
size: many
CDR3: CASSSGSYEQYF
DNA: TGCGCCAGCAGCTCGGGTTCCTACGAGCAGTACTTC

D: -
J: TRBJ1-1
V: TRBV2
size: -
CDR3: CASKKQVNTEAFF
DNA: TGTGCCAGCAAAAAACAGGTGAACACTGAAGCTTTCTTT

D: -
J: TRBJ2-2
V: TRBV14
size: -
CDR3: CASSLRDTFTGELFF
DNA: TGTGCCAGCAGTCTCCGGGACACTTTCACCGGGGAGCTGTTTTTT

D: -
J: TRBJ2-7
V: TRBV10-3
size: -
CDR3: CAISVGTAGRGEQYF
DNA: TGTGCCATCAGTGTCGGGACGGCCGGACGGGGCGAGCAGTACTTC

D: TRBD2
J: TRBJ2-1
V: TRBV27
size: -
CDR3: CASSLGELAGVKNEQFF
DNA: TGTGCCAGCAGTTTAGGGGAACTAGCGGGAGTGAAAAATGAGCAGTTCTTC

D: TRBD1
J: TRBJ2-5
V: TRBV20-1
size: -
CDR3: CSPGQGARETQYF
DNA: TGCAGTCCTGGACAGGGGGCTAGAGAGACCCAGTACTTC

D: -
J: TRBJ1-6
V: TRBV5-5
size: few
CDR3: CASSLSGPPNSPLHF
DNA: TGTGCCAGCAGCTTGTCGGGACCGCCTAATTCACCCCTCCACTTT

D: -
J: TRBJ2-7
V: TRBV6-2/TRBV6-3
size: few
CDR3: CASSYPGSSYEQYF
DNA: TGTGCCAGCAGTTATCCGGGAAGCTCCTACGAGCAGTACTTC

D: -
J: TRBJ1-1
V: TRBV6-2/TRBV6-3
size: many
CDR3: CASSYLSRVTEAFF
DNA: TGTGCCAGCAGTTACCTTTCCAGGGTAACTGAAGCTTTCTTT

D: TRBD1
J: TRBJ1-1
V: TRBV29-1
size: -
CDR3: CSVETGQGPTTEAFF
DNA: TGCAGCGTTGAAACGGGACAGGGACCTACCACTGAAGCTTTCTTT

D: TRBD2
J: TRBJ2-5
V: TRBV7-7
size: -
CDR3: CASSYHGLAGIETQYF
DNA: TGTGCCAGCAGTTACCACGGACTAGCGGGTATAGAGACCCAGTACTTC

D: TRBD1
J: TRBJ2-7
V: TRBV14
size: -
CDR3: CASSQGQGDFYEQYF
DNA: TGTGCCAGCAGCCAAGGACAGGGAGACTTTTACGAGCAGTACTTC

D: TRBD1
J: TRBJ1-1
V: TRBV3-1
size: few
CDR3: CASSYRTGDEAFF
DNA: TGTGCCAGCAGCTACCGGACAGGCGACGAAGCTTTCTTT

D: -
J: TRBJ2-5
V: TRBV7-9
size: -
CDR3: CASSSSPRETQYF
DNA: TGTGCCAGCAGCTCCTCCCCACGCGAGACCCAGTACTTC

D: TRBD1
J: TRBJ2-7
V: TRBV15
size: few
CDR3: CATSFSGGEDEQYF
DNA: TGTGCCACCAGCTTTTCAGGGGGTGAGGACGAGCAGTACTTC

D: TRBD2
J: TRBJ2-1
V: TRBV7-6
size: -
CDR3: CASSFTGLAGVNEQFF
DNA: TGTGCCAGCAGCTTTACGGGACTAGCGGGGGTGAATGAGCAGTTCTTC

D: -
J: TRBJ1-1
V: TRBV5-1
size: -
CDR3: CASSITAGNTEAFF
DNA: TGCGCCAGCAGCATAACAGCCGGGAACACTGAAGCTTTCTTT

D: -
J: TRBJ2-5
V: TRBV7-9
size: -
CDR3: CASSFRLQAQETQYF
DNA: TGTGCCAGCAGCTTCCGACTTCAGGCCCAAGAGACCCAGTACTTC

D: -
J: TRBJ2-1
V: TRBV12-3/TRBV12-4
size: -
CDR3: CASSSTGSPREFF
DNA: TGTGCCAGCAGTTCCACCGGGAGCCCAAGGGAGTTCTTC

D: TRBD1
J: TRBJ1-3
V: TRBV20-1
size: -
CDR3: CSARVETGGNTIYF
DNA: TGCAGTGCTAGAGTTGAGACAGGGGGAAACACCATATATTTT

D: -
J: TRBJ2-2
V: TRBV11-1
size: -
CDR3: CASSFDLRGTGELFF
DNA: TGTGCCAGCAGCTTTGATTTGCGGGGCACCGGGGAGCTGTTTTTT

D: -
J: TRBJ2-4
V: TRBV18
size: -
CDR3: CASSPPSVGKNIQYF
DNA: TGTGCCAGCTCACCACCGTCGGTTGGCAAAAACATTCAGTACTTC

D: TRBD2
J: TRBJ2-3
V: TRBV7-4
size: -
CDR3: CATSHGGGAISTDTQYF
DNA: TGTGCCACCTCCCACGGCGGGGGAGCGATTTCGACAGATACGCAGTATTTT

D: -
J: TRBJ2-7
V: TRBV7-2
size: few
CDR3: CASSSGLFSYEQYF
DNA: TGTGCCAGCAGCTCGGGACTTTTCTCCTACGAGCAGTACTTC

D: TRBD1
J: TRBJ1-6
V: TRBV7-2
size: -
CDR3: CASSTGQVNSPLHF
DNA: TGTGCCAGCAGCACCGGACAGGTTAATTCACCCCTCCACTTT

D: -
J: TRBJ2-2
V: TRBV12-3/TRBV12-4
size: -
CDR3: CASLRGITGELFF
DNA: TGTGCCAGCCTACGGGGGATCACCGGGGAGCTGTTTTTT

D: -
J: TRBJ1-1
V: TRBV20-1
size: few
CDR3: CSASGPFNRNTEAFF
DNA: TGCAGTGCTAGCGGTCCATTTAACCGGAACACTGAAGCTTTCTTT